The 25 T cell receptor beta chains in this list originate from one sample, sequenced in a study of T cell responses to AZD1222 COVID-19 vaccine. Here immunoSEQ multiplex PCR was the method, and the copy in TCRdb shows in-frame clones only, minus some. The repertoire holds approximately 110,000 clones, with 80% to 95% as singletons. The sample consisted of peripheral blood, taken on day 0 of AZD1222 vaccination. These TCRs come from an adult in good health.

The V call is TRBV15, the J call TRBJ2-1, with 7 positions matching TRBD2. V shed 0 bases, J shed 8 bases, and the junction held 7 bases outside the gene matches. CDR1 and CDR2 (germline): LNHNV, YYDKDF (reference sequence). The CDR3 is 15 residues long. The CDR3 sequence is CATSRDGGAGHEQFF. The DNA for the CDR3 is TGTGCCACCAGCAGAGATGGGGGAGCGGGACATGAGCAGTTCTTC.

As DNA, the CDR3 is TGTGCCAGCAGTTACTCGGACAACTATGGCTACACCTTC. Encoded protein: CASSYSDNYGYTF. The gene calls are TRBV6-2 or TRBV6-3 and TRBJ1-2; D is unclear. With 0 bases removed from V and 2 bases from J, the gap between germline ends came to 4 bases. The CDR3 is made up of 13 amino acids. Germline V gene lookup returns CDR1 MNHEY and CDR2 SVGEGT.

The V call is TRBV12-5, the J call TRBJ2-2, with TRBD2 matching over 10 bases. Germline assignment: CDR1 LGHNT and CDR2 FRNRAP. The junction had 5 bases not matched to a gene; V was cut back by 4 bases and J by 0 bases. The length of the CDR3 is 17 residues. The CDR3 reads CASGSPSGGSNTGELFF. The CDR3 nucleotides are TGTGCTAGTGGTTCTCCTAGCGGGGGCTCGAACACCGGGGAGCTGTTTTTT.

V is TRBV4-2 and J is TRBJ2-2; D assignment may be TRBD1 or TRBD2 (5 bases each). This CDR3 has 15 amino acids. V dropped 4 bases and J dropped 6 bases, with 15 bases sitting between them. Per the germline V gene, CDR1 is LGHNA and CDR2 is YNFKEQ. The CDR3 nucleotides are TGTGCCAGCAGCCGACGGATTCAGGGAGCCGGGGAGCTGTTTTTT. It codes for CASSRRIQGAGELFF.

The gene calls are TRBV5-1 and TRBJ2-1; TRBD2 aligns across 8 bases. Germline loops: CDR1 SGHRS, CDR2 YFSETQ. CDR3 length: 16 amino acids. V was clipped by 0 bases and J by 5 bases; unmatched bases: 7. In DNA form, the CDR3 reads TGCGCCAGCAGCTTGGGCCCAGCGGGGGTTAACAATGAGCAGTTCTTC. Translated, it gives CASSLGPAGVNNEQFF.

The J gene is TRBJ2-1, the V gene TRBV20-1; D uncertain. Looked up from germline, CDR1 is DFQATT and CDR2 is SNEGSKA (reference sequence). V was clipped by 3 bases and J by 6 bases, with 12 bases between them. The CDR3 is made up of 13 amino acids. The CDR3, as DNA: TGCAGTGCTAGTAGAGGTCGTGGCAATGAGCAGTTCTTC. Residues: CSASRGRGNEQFF.

This chain uses TRBV11-3 with TRBJ2-5, with D uncertain. Trimming stripped 1 base from V and 5 bases from J, with 5 bases between. Germline lookup yields CDR1 SGHNT and CDR2 YENEEA. This CDR3 has 12 amino acids. The CDR3 bases are TGTGCCAGCAGCTTAGGGGCGGAGACCCAGTACTTC. This gives the protein CASSLGAETQYF.

The chain combines TRBV5-8 with TRBJ1-5, with no clear D. The CDR3 is 16 amino acids. Germline CDR1 is SGHTS and CDR2 is YDEGEE. V lost 4 bases and J 4 bases, leaving 18 bases between the germline ends. The CDR3 nucleotides are TGTGCCAGCAGCCCAATCGTCGGCATAGCGAATCAGCCCCAGCATTTT. This gives the protein CASSPIVGIANQPQHF.

In DNA form, the CDR3 reads TGTGCCAGCGGGAGGACAGGGACCTTCACTGAAGCTTTCTTT. This codes for CASGRTGTFTEAFF. This sequence joins TRBV27 and TRBJ1-1, with 8 bases identical to TRBD1. This CDR3 is 14 amino acids long. Germline CDR1 and CDR2: MNHEY and SMNVEV (reference sequence). The junction had 9 bases not matched to a gene; V was cut back by 8 bases and J by 4 bases.

The chain employs TRBV7-8 and TRBJ1-5; 8 positions match TRBD1. J was trimmed by 4 bases and V by 5 bases; bases with no gene match: 1. The CDR3 has 13 amino acids. Germline V gene lookup returns CDR1 SGHVS and CDR2 FQNEAQ. The chain's CDR3 is CASSGQGNQPQHF. DNA of the CDR3: TGTGCCAGCAGCGGACAGGGAAATCAGCCCCAGCATTTT.

CDR3 residues: CASSKDRGLSEQYF. In DNA, the CDR3 is TGTGCCAGCAGCAAGGACAGGGGGCTGTCCGAGCAGTACTTC. The gene calls are TRBV7-9 and TRBJ2-7; TRBD1 matches 11 bases. The CDR3 loop spans 14 amino acids. J gave up 6 bases and V 5 bases, and 6 bases lay outside the gene matches. The germline CDR1 and CDR2 sequences are SEHNR and FQNEAQ (reference sequence).

The chain links TRBV19 to TRBJ2-7; the match to TRBD2 covers 11 bases. V lost 4 bases and J lost 6; bases outside the gene matches: 8. The CDR3 extends over 15 amino acids. Germline CDR1 reads LNHDA; CDR2 reads SQIVND (reference sequence). The CDR3 loop reads CASSTTSGGGLEQYF. The CDR3 region has the DNA TGTGCCAGTAGTACTACTAGCGGGGGAGGGCTCGAGCAGTACTTC.

The rearrangement uses TRBV5-6 and TRBJ1-5; D remains unclear. CDR1 and CDR2 (germline): SGHDT, YYEEEE. This CDR3 is built from 14 residues. The V end lost 0 bases, the J end lost 3 bases, and 7 bases lay between the germline ends. DNA of the CDR3: TGTGCCAGCAGCTTGGGGGTTGTCAATCAGCCCCAGCATTTT. As protein: CASSLGVVNQPQHF.

The chain links TRBV7-3 to TRBJ2-2; D is ambiguous. Germline V lookup: CDR1 SGHTA, CDR2 FQGTGA. V was cut by 4 bases and J by 1 base, with 7 bases left in between. The CDR3 spans 14 residues. The CDR3 bases are TGTGCCAGCAGCTCCTTATGGAACACCGGGGAGCTGTTTTTT. This codes for CASSSLWNTGELFF.

The chain joins TRBV19 to TRBJ1-2, with D perhaps TRBD1 (5 bases). Germline loops: CDR1 LNHDA, CDR2 SQIVND (reference sequence). The CDR3 runs to 13 residues. V lost 5 bases and J lost 3, with 10 bases in between. This CDR3 is CASSPTADYGYTF. CDR3 DNA: TGTGCCAGTAGTCCGACAGCGGACTATGGCTACACCTTC.

The chain is built from TRBV9 and TRBJ2-5, with 9 positions matching TRBD2. Germline V CDR1 and CDR2: SGDLS, YYNGEE. Trimming at V came to 0 bases and at J to 1 base, leaving 4 bases not matched to a gene. CDR3 length: 16 amino acids. CDR3 amino acids: CASSVGLAGIQETQYF. The CDR3 bases are TGTGCCAGCAGCGTAGGGCTAGCGGGGATCCAAGAGACCCAGTACTTC.

The chain has TRBV10-3 and TRBJ2-1; TRBD1 aligns across 9 bases. V was clipped by 2 bases and J by 0 bases; unmatched bases: 8. This CDR3 comprises 18 residues. Germline V gene lookup returns CDR1 ENHRY and CDR2 SYGVKD. The DNA of the CDR3 is TGTGCCATCAGTGAGGGACAGGGGATCGCCGGCTCCTACAATGAGCAGTTCTTC. This encodes CAISEGQGIAGSYNEQFF.

The chain couples TRBV6-5 to TRBJ2-7, with 7 bases lining up with TRBD1. The V and J ends lost 6 bases and 2 bases, in that order; junction bases with no gene match: 10. The CDR3 covers 15 residues. Germline lookup yields CDR1 MNHEY and CDR2 SVGAGI. The CDR3 sequence: CASREGSGTAYEQYF. The DNA of the CDR3 is TGTGCCAGCAGAGAGGGATCCGGGACAGCCTACGAGCAGTACTTC.

The chain couples TRBV3-1 (or the pseudogene TRBV3-2) to TRBJ2-3; TRBD1 agrees at 7 bases. CDR1 LGHDT and CDR2 YNNKEL come from the germline V gene (reference sequence). The CDR3 totals 15 residues. V lost 4 bases to trimming and J lost 2 bases; unmatched junction nucleotides: 6. In nucleotides, the CDR3 is TGTGCCAGCAGCCCGACAGGGCTCCCCACAGATACGCAGTATTTT. This codes for CASSPTGLPTDTQYF.

The CDR3 sequence is CASSLGSGISYEQYF. The DNA for the CDR3 is TGTGCCAGCAGCTTAGGTAGCGGGATCTCCTACGAGCAGTACTTC. This rearrangement joins TRBV7-9 to TRBJ2-7; 8 nucleotides agree with TRBD2. The trim removed 1 base at V and 0 bases at J, leaving 2 bases unmatched. Germline V gene lookup returns CDR1 SEHNR and CDR2 FQNEAQ (reference sequence). The CDR3 is 15 residues long.

The chain has TRBV7-9 and TRBJ1-1, with TRBD1 as a possible D gene (5 bases). In germline, CDR1 is SEHNR, CDR2 FQNEAQ (reference sequence). V was trimmed by 3 bases and J by 1 base, leaving 9 bases between them. The CDR3 spans 14 residues. The CDR3 region is CASSFQGGNTEAFF. DNA of the CDR3: TGTGCCAGCAGCTTCCAGGGAGGGAACACTGAAGCTTTCTTT.

The V and J genes are TRBV27 and TRBJ1-1, with no clear D. The CDR3 is 14 residues long. The germline V and J ends were trimmed by 5 bases and 5 bases, with 15 bases remaining between them. Germline CDR1 is MNHEY and CDR2 is SMNVEV (reference sequence). The CDR3 is CASSTLGLSTEAFF. CDR3 in DNA: TGTGCCAGCAGTACCCTCGGACTTTCAACTGAAGCTTTCTTT.

V is TRBV28 and J is TRBJ2-1, with unresolved D. The ends were cut back, 2 bases at V and 8 bases at J, with 10 bases in the middle. Per the germline V gene, CDR1 is MDHEN and CDR2 is SYDVKM. The CDR3 has 13 residues. The CDR3 region has the DNA TGTGCCAGCAGTTTAGTGGTTTCCGATGAGCAGTTCTTC. Protein product: CASSLVVSDEQFF.

This rearrangement joins TRBV11-2 to TRBJ2-1, with D unclear. The CDR3 sequence is 13 residues long. Trimming cost V 0 bases and J 7 bases, with 7 bases left between them. The germline CDR1 and CDR2 sequences are SGHAT and FQNNGV. CDR3 sequence (DNA): TGTGCCAGCAGCTTAGATCGGACGAATGAGCAGTTCTTC. The encoded protein is CASSLDRTNEQFF.

The CDR3 sequence is CASSQDVGGGFYGYTF. Here the CDR3 DNA reads TGTGCCAGCAGCCAAGATGTTGGGGGTGGGTTCTATGGCTACACCTTC. The V gene is TRBV4-2, the J gene TRBJ1-2, with D possibly matching TRBD1 (5 bases). V was cut by 0 bases and J by 4 bases, with 15 bases left in between. The CDR3 extends over 16 amino acids. Germline-derived CDR1 and CDR2 are LGHNA and YNFKEQ.